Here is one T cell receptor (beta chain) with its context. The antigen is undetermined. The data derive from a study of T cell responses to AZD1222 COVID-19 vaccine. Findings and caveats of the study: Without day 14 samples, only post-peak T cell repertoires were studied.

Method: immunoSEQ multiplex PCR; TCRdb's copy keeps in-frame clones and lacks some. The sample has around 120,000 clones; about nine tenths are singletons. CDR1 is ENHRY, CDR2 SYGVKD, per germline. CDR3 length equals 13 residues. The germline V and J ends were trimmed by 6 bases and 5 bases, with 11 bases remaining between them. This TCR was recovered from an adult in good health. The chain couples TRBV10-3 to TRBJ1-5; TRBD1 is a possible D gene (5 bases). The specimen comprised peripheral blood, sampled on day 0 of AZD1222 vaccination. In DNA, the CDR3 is TGTGCCATCAGAAAACAAGGGGATCAGCCCCAGCATTTT. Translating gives CAIRKQGDQPQHF.